A single T cell receptor beta chain is shown here with its context. The antigen is undetermined. This sample was included in a study of T cell responses to AZD1222 COVID-19 vaccine. Study-level information: The analysis combined second doses at about 4 or about 12 weeks. The study's findings and limits: Possibly, clonal diversity was underestimated; donors were largely white British and included more females. Nearly half of the spike-specific TCRs reportedly recognize variant regions that carry no mutations.

The repertoire was sequenced with immunoSEQ multiplex PCR; TCRdb's copy has only in-frame clones and lacks some. The table lists more than 150,000 clones, 80% to 90% of them singletons, with under 6.5% in the top ten. In germline, CDR1 is MNHNS, CDR2 SASEGT. CDR3 length: 15 residues. Trimming cost V 3 bases and J 2 bases, with 11 bases left between them. This clonotype was obtained from an adult in good health. The sample here was peripheral blood, taken on day 0 of AZD1222 vaccination. The chain recombines TRBV6-1 with TRBJ1-3; D is uncertain. CDR3 protein: CASSDWSVAGNTIYF. CDR3 nucleotide sequence: TGTGCCAGCAGTGATTGGTCAGTAGCTGGAAACACCATATATTTT.